This T cell receptor beta chain came from a study of tumor and adjacent non-tumor tissue in lung cancer. At the level of the study: Patients were aged about 31 to 76, about ten men and about five women, stage I to III.

The germline CDR1 and CDR2 sequences are SGHAT and FQNNGV. The CDR3 totals 16 residues. On this clonotype itself: As yet, its antigen is unknown. The junction departs from germline at one end; a sequencing error may be responsible.

No cell sorting was done before RNA was extracted from the tissue. A modified ARM-PCR protocol with three rounds of nested PCR amplified TCRbeta. Each CDR3 protein is one row after TCRdb ran MiXCR on the multiplex PCR reads. The table lists about 120,000 distinct CDR3 sequences, about 66% of them singletons. Study-level points and caveats: TCR diversity was significantly greater in tumor than normal lung tissue.

The gene calls are TRBV11-2 and TRBJ2-1; TRBD2 might be the D (6 bases). The TCR sequence derives from a man aged 25 to 40 with non-small cell lung cancer. Sequencing was performed on lung tumor tissue. The CDR3 region has the DNA TGTGTCAGCAGCTTAGGAGGGGACCTCTCCTACAATGTGCAGTTCTTC. Amino acid sequence: CVSSLGGDLSYNVQFF.